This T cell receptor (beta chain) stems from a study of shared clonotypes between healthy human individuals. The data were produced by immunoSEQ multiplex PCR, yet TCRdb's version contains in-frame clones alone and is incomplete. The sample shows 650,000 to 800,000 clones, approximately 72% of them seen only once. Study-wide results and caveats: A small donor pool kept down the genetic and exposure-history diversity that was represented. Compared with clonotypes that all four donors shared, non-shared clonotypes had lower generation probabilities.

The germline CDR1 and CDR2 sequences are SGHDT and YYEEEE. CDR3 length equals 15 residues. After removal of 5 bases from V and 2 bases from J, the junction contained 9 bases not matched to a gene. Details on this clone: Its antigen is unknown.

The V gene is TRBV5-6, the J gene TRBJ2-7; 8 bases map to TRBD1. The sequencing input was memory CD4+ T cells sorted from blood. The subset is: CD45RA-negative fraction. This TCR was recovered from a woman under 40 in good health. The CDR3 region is CASSNRTGITYEQYF. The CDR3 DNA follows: TGTGCCAGCAGTAACCGGACAGGGATCACCTACGAGCAGTACTTC.